This T cell receptor beta chain was documented in a study of T cell clusters in autoimmune cytopenias. TRB was amplified from roughly 250 ng of peripheral blood genomic DNA per sample. Remarks on this clonotype: Antigen: not known.

The CDR3 is made up of 13 amino acids. The germline CDR1 and CDR2 sequences are SGHTA and FQGNSA. TRB was amplified by touch-down multiplex PCR, primer pools A and B combined. TCRdb reprocessed the multiplex PCR reads; each CDR3 protein has one entry and no DNA is given. This sample's table has 6,500 to 8,500 distinct CDR3 sequences. Study-level findings and limits: TRB repertoire shifts in secondary cytopenia and chronic lymphocytic leukemia mostly reflected lymphoma, not autoimmunity.

The data were also submitted as part of a second study, on T cell repertoires in aging, cancer and after chemotherapy. This second study says: The whole study produced a dataset of several million TCR reads. In healthy donors, age-related TCR diversity loss mainly reflected lost richness.

The rearrangement joins TRBV7-2 to TRBJ2-3. The sample consisted of peripheral blood. The clonotype originates from a human donor in good health. This CDR3 reads CASSPQHWDTQYF.